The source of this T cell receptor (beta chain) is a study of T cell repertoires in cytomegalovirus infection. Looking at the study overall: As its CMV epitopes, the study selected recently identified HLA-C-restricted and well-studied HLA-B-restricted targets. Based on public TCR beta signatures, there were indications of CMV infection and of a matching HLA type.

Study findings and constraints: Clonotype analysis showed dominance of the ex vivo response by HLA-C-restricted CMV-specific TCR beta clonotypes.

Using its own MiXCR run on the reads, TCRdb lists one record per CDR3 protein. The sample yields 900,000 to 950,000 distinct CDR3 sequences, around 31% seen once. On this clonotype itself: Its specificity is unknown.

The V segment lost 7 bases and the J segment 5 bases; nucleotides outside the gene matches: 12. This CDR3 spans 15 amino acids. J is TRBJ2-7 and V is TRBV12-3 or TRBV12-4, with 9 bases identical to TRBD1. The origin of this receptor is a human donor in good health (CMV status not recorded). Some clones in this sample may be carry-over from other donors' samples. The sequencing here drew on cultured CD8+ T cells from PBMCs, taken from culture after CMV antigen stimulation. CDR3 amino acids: CASMTHSGQGNEQYF. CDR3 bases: TGTGCCAGCATGACGCATTCGGGACAGGGTAACGAGCAGTACTTC.